This TCR beta chain originates from a study of Graves' ophthalmopathy and Graves' hyperthyroidism. Investigators amplified TCR beta CDR3 regions from RNA transcripts. Second-round multiplex PCR came after a first-round RT-PCR that employed HTBI primers. Via MiXCR, TCRdb re-called the multiplex PCR reads, giving one row per CDR3 protein. The sample has about 550,000 distinct CDR3 sequences, about two fifths seen once. The V gene's germline CDR1 is SGDLS and CDR2 YYNGEE. The CDR3 extends over 15 amino acids. Trimming left V 4 bases short and J 9 bases short, with 22 bases between. The TCR comes from an adult man with Graves' hyperthyroidism. The sequencing input was peripheral blood or thyroid tissue (not recorded which). The chain carries TRBV9 and TRBJ2-5; no firm D call. CDR3 sequence (DNA): TGTGCCAGCAGCCAAGGAACTAATAGCAATCAGCCCCAGTACTTC. It encodes CASSQGTNSNQPQYF.